A selection of T cell receptor beta chains follows, all from one sample in a study of a mutant IDH1 vaccine in newly diagnosed glioma. Measured with immunoSEQ multiplex PCR; TCRdb has only the in-frame clones, and not every one. The sample records 45,000 to 65,000 clones, 65% to 85% being singletons. Sample: PBMCs, taken from a glioma patient treated with radiotherapy, temozolomide or both. These receptors were obtained from a man aged 18 to 30 with glioma. Both conserved end residues are part of each CDR3. The D gene is left open where the match is weak. Not every row has a clone size; where given, it reads once, few, many or a size class.

clone_size,j_call,v_call,d_call,cdr3_nt,cdr3_aa
NA,TRBJ2-7,TRBV6-6,NA,TGTGCCAGCAGTGAGGACGGGGTGGGGGAGCAGTACTTC,CASSEDGVGEQYF
NA,TRBJ2-6,TRBV29-1,NA,TGCAGCGTCTCCGCCCATGGGGCCAACGTCCTGACTTTC,CSVSAHGANVLTF
NA,TRBJ1-4,TRBV10-3,NA,TGTGCCATCAGTGAGTCTGTAGAGGCCGGGGAGGAAAAACTGTTTTTT,CAISESVEAGEEKLFF
once,TRBJ2-5,TRBV18,TRBD1,TGTGCCAGCTCACAAACTTGGGACAGGGGGCGTCGGCAAGAGACCCAGTACTTC,CASSQTWDRGRRQETQYF
NA,TRBJ2-2,TRBV20-1,NA,TGCAGTGCGTTATGGACCGGGGAGCTGTTTTTT,CSALWTGELFF
NA,TRBJ2-7,TRBV28,TRBD1,TGTGCCAGCAGGGCCGGGACAGGGGGTCACTACGAGCAGTACTTC,CASRAGTGGHYEQYF
NA,TRBJ1-5,TRBV5-6,TRBD1,TGTGCCAGCAGCTTGAACAGGGGCGATCAGCCCCAGCATTTT,CASSLNRGDQPQHF
NA,TRBJ2-7,TRBV7-2,TRBD2,TGTGCCAGCAGCCCCCGGGGGGGACTATCGCTTCGGGACGAGCAGTACTTC,CASSPRGGLSLRDEQYF
NA,TRBJ1-1,TRBV27,NA,TGTGCCAGCAGTCTCACCCCAGTCAGCACTGAAGCTTTCTTT,CASSLTPVSTEAFF
NA,TRBJ2-7,TRBV5-1,NA,TGCGCCAGCACCCCTTTCGGCGGAAAGCCCTACGAGCAGTACTTC,CASTPFGGKPYEQYF
NA,TRBJ1-1,TRBV29-1,NA,TGCAGCGTTGTAGGCTTCCCTGGAACTGAAGCTTTCTTT,CSVVGFPGTEAFF
NA,TRBJ1-2,TRBV7-2,NA,TGTGCCAGCAGCCCGCCCGGGGCAAACTATGGCTACACCTTC,CASSPPGANYGYTF
NA,TRBJ1-1,TRBV11-2,NA,TGTGCCAGCAGCTTAGTCTTGAACACTGAAGCTTTCTTT,CASSLVLNTEAFF
NA,TRBJ1-4,TRBV9,TRBD1,TGTGCCAGCAGCATAACAGGGGGCATTGGGGAAAAACTGTTTTTT,CASSITGGIGEKLFF
NA,TRBJ2-3,TRBV30,TRBD2,TGTGCCTGGAGTACCGGGACTAGCGCAGATACGCAGTATTTT,CAWSTGTSADTQYF
NA,TRBJ1-2,TRBV4-3,NA,TGCGCCAGCAGCCAACAGGCTTTTGCCGGGGGTGGCTACACCTTC,CASSQQAFAGGGYTF
NA,TRBJ2-1,TRBV5-1,NA,TGCGCCAGCAACGAGAATTGGGCCTACAATGAGCAGTTCTTC,CASNENWAYNEQFF
NA,TRBJ2-7,TRBV6-6,NA,TGTGCCAGCAGACGGCCGGAGATCTACGAGCAGTACTTC,CASRRPEIYEQYF
NA,TRBJ1-1,TRBV18,NA,TGTGCCAGCTCACCACCGGCAGGGCGATTAAACACTGAAGCTTTCTTT,CASSPPAGRLNTEAFF
NA,TRBJ2-5,TRBV7-9,NA,TGTGCCAGCAGCTTAACGGGCTTTGAAGAGACCCAGTACTTC,CASSLTGFEETQYF
NA,TRBJ1-3,TRBV6-5,NA,TGTGCCAGCAGTTACTCTCAGGTTAGCTCTGGAAACACCATATATTTT,CASSYSQVSSGNTIYF
NA,TRBJ2-2,TRBV19,NA,TGTGCCAGTAGTATAAAGGGTTCCGGGGAGCTGTTTTTT,CASSIKGSGELFF
NA,TRBJ2-7,TRBV15,TRBD2,TGTGCCACCAGCAGATTAGGACTAGCGGGAGGCCCGAACTCCTACGAGCAGTACTTC,CATSRLGLAGGPNSYEQYF
NA,TRBJ1-4,TRBV2,TRBD1,TGTGCCAGCAGTGGACAGGGTAGAGAAAAACTGTTTTTT,CASSGQGREKLFF
NA,TRBJ2-7,TRBV2,TRBD1,TGTGCCAGCAGTGAAGAAGGGACAGGGTACTACGAGCAGTACTTC,CASSEEGTGYYEQYF
NA,TRBJ2-5,TRBV19,NA,TGTGCCAGTAGTATGTTAAGGGCGGAGACCCAGTACTTC,CASSMLRAETQYF
once,TRBJ1-1,TRBV9,NA,TGTGCCAGCAGCGTAGGTGAGAACACTGAAGCTTTCTTT,CASSVGENTEAFF
NA,TRBJ2-7,TRBV5-6,NA,TGTGCCAGCAGCCGGCGGTCTACAGGGCCTCTTCTAGAGCAGTACTTC,CASSRRSTGPLLEQYF
NA,TRBJ2-3,TRBV19,NA,TGTGCCAGTAGTCCTTCTGCTTACAGCACAGATACGCAGTATTTT,CASSPSAYSTDTQYF
NA,TRBJ1-2,TRBV4-1,TRBD1,TGCGCCAGCAGCCAACAGACAGGGATCTATGGCTACACCTTC,CASSQQTGIYGYTF
NA,TRBJ1-1,TRBV7-6,NA,TGTGCCAGCAGCTTGGGGACGCGGGGGACGGACACTGAAGCTTTCTTT,CASSLGTRGTDTEAFF
NA,TRBJ2-7,TRBV6-1,NA,TGTGCCAGCAGTGAAGCCCCGGGACTCCCTACCTACGAGCAGTACTTC,CASSEAPGLPTYEQYF
NA,TRBJ2-5,TRBV19,NA,TGTGCCAGTAGTCCTCTGGGGTCCAGCCCCGGGGAGACCCAGTACTTC,CASSPLGSSPGETQYF
NA,TRBJ1-4,TRBV7-6,TRBD1,TGTGCCAGCAGCTTAGACAGGGGGAGTGAAAAACTGTTTTTT,CASSLDRGSEKLFF
NA,TRBJ2-7,TRBV5-4,TRBD1,TGTGCCAGCAGCTCGACACAGGGGTCGGTTTACTTC,CASSSTQGSVYF
NA,TRBJ2-7,TRBV18,NA,TGTGCCAGCGTTCAGGGGGGCGAGCAGTACTTC,CASVQGGEQYF
NA,TRBJ1-1,TRBV19,NA,TGTGCCAGTAGTAGACGGCGAGGGGCCATGAACACTGAAGCTTTCTTT,CASSRRRGAMNTEAFF
NA,TRBJ1-1,TRBV7-3,NA,TGTGCCAGCAGCATACGACGGAACACTGAAGCTTTCTTT,CASSIRRNTEAFF
NA,TRBJ2-7,TRBV5-1,TRBD1,TGCGCCAGCAGCTTGGCCCAGACAGGGATGGACTACGAGCAGTACTTC,CASSLAQTGMDYEQYF
NA,TRBJ2-3,TRBV19,TRBD2,TGTGCCAGTAGCCTCGTCATAGCTAGCGGGGCCCGCACAGATACGCAGTATTTT,CASSLVIASGARTDTQYF
few,TRBJ1-1,TRBV29-1,NA,TGCAGCGTTAAGACATCCGTGAACACTGAAGCTTTCTTT,CSVKTSVNTEAFF
NA,TRBJ1-2,TRBV7-9,TRBD1,TGTGCCAGCAGCACTCCAGGGGGCGCCGATGGCTACACCTTC,CASSTPGGADGYTF
NA,TRBJ1-5,TRBV27,TRBD1,TGTGCCAGCAGTTCGGCAGGGGGTCAGCCCCAGCATTTT,CASSSAGGQPQHF
NA,TRBJ1-1,TRBV4-2,NA,TGTGCCAGCAGCCAAGATCTCTCTAGGTGGGACACTGAAGCTTTCTTT,CASSQDLSRWDTEAFF
few,TRBJ1-1,TRBV19,TRBD1,TGTGCCAGTAGCTGGGGGGACAGGGGGAGGACTGAAGCTTTCTTT,CASSWGDRGRTEAFF
NA,TRBJ1-1,TRBV19,NA,TGTGCCAGTAGTCAGCCAGGATCGATGAACACTGAAGCTTTCTTT,CASSQPGSMNTEAFF
NA,TRBJ1-6,TRBV4-2,NA,TGTGCCAGCAGCCTCGGGACGGATAATTCACCCCTCCACTTT,CASSLGTDNSPLHF
NA,TRBJ2-7,TRBV5-1,NA,TGCGCCAGCAGCTCCTCGTGGGGTTCCTACGAGCAGTACTTC,CASSSSWGSYEQYF